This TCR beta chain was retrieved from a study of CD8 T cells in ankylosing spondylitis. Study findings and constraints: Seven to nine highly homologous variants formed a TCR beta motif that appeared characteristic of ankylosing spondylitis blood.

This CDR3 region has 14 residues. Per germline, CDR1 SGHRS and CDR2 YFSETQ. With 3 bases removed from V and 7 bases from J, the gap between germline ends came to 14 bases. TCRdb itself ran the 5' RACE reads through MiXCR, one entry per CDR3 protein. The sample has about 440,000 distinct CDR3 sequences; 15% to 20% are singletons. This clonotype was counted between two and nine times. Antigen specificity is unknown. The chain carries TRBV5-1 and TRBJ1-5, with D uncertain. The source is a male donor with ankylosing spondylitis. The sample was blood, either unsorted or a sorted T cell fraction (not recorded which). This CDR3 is CASSSEISGQPQHF. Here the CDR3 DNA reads TGCGCCAGCAGCTCCGAAATTTCGGGGCAGCCCCAGCATTTT.